This T cell receptor beta chain was identified in a study of radiotherapy plus CTLA-4 blockade in lung cancer. The germline V gene encodes CDR1 MNHEY and CDR2 SMNVEV (reference sequence). Trimming removed 4 bases from V and 3 bases from J; junction bases left unmatched: 13. The CDR3 spans 17 residues. Profiled with immunoSEQ multiplex PCR; TCRdb holds only in-frame clones, not every one. The profile shows 81,000 or so clones, around 81% of them singletons. The chain uses TRBV27 and TRBJ2-7, with 9 bases identical to TRBD2. The receptor was derived from a human donor with non-small cell lung cancer whose response to radiotherapy plus ipilimumab could not be evaluated. Some clones in this sample may be carry-over from other donors' samples. The specimen was peripheral blood, collected from a patient treated with radiotherapy plus ipilimumab. CDR3 DNA sequence: TGTGCCAGCAGTTCACGGGTAGCGCGGGGGGGGTTCTACGAGCAGTACTTC. Amino acids: CASSSRVARGGFYEQYF.